Listed here are 32 T cell receptor beta chains from one sample, sequenced in a study of cytomegalovirus exposure and HLA in healthy donors. In the PCR, 60 Vbeta and 13 Jbeta primers were used. TCRdb keeps only in-frame clones here, not all; method: immunoSEQ multiplex PCR. Of 150,000 or so clones listed, around two thirds are singletons. Source material: PBMCs. These receptors all come from a young woman in good health and CMV-seronegative.

The genes are TRBV4-3 and TRBJ1-2; 10 bases map to TRBD1. This CDR3 is 15 amino acids long. The germline V gene encodes CDR1 LGHNA and CDR2 YSLEER. V lost 1 base, J lost 7 bases, and 6 bases stayed unmatched. The CDR3 region has the DNA TGCGCCAGCAGCCAAGCAACCGGGACAGGGGTTGGCTACACCTTC. Residues: CASSQATGTGVGYTF.

This clone was observed a handful of times. The rearrangement uses TRBV28 and TRBJ2-7, with TRBD1 matching over 8 bases. Trimming at V came to 1 base and at J to 3 bases, leaving 2 bases not matched to a gene. The CDR3 consists of 14 residues. Germline V gene sequence: CDR1 MDHEN, CDR2 SYDVKM. CDR3 region: CASSLSGTGYEQYV. As DNA, the CDR3 is TGTGCCAGCAGTTTATCGGGGACAGGCTACGAGCAGTACGTC.

The CDR3 DNA reads as TGTGCCAGCAGCTTAGCCCAGGTGGGGCCTCTTGAAGCTTTCTTT. This sequence encodes CASSLAQVGPLEAFF. V is TRBV7-9 and J is TRBJ1-1; TRBD1 is a possible D gene (5 bases). The CDR3 is made up of 15 amino acids. In germline, CDR1 is SEHNR, CDR2 FQNEAQ (reference sequence). The ends were cut back, 0 bases at V and 7 bases at J, with 15 bases in the middle.

This chain joins TRBV18 and TRBJ1-4; 11 nucleotides agree with TRBD1. CDR3 length: 15 residues. Germline V CDR1 and CDR2: KGHSH, LQKENI. V trimming: 6 bases; J trimming: 5 bases; junction bases outside the gene matches: 5. As DNA, the CDR3 is TGTGCCAGCTCTGCCGGGACAGGGGGGAATGAAAAACTGTTTTTT. This gives the protein CASSAGTGGNEKLFF.

V and J are TRBV30 and TRBJ2-2; perhaps TRBD2 as D (6 bases). This CDR3 contains 16 residues. From germline, CDR1 is GTSNPN and CDR2 SVGIG (reference sequence). V lost 4 bases, J lost 3 bases, and 18 bases lay in between. This chain's CDR3 is CAWNSGWRDDTGELFF. The CDR3 DNA is TGTGCCTGGAACTCAGGGTGGCGGGACGACACCGGGGAGCTGTTTTTT.

The V and J genes are TRBV5-1 and TRBJ2-1; weak D call: TRBD2 (5 bases). The germline V gene encodes CDR1 SGHRS and CDR2 YFSETQ. The V gene lost 2 bases and the J gene lost 7 bases, with 7 bases spanning the gap. This CDR3 spans 12 amino acids. CDR3 residues: CASSFGENEQFF. The CDR3 coding sequence is TGCGCCAGCAGCTTCGGGGAAAATGAGCAGTTCTTC.

This chain links TRBV10-1 with TRBJ2-5; 12 bases match TRBD2. This CDR3 is built from 15 residues. The germline CDR1 and CDR2 sequences are WNHNN and SYGVQD (reference sequence). The V and J ends lost 4 bases and 4 bases, in that order; junction bases with no gene match: 4. As DNA, the CDR3 is TGCGCCAGCAGTGGGACTAGCGGGGATGGAGAGACCCAGTACTTC. Residues: CASSGTSGDGETQYF.

The chain carries TRBV5-1 and TRBJ2-6; maybe TRBD2 (6 bases). CDR3 size: 15 residues. V lost 3 bases, J lost 4 bases, and 11 bases lay in between. Germline V CDR1 and CDR2: SGHRS, YFSETQ. The CDR3 spells CASSWAGSGANVLTF. CDR3 sequence (DNA): TGCGCCAGCAGCTGGGCGGGGTCGGGGGCCAACGTCCTGACTTTC.

This chain joins TRBV2 and TRBJ2-2; D is ambiguous. Germline assignment: CDR1 SNHLY and CDR2 FYNNEI. This CDR3 spans 14 amino acids. V was pared by 5 bases and J by 2 bases, with 9 bases between. The DNA of the CDR3 is TGTGCCAGCAGTCTCGACTTCAACACCGGGGAGCTGTTTTTT. This gives the protein CASSLDFNTGELFF.

The CDR3 sequence: CASSQGLAGVLVAYNEQFF. The DNA for the CDR3 is TGTGCCAGCAGCCAGGGACTAGCGGGAGTCCTGGTGGCTTACAATGAGCAGTTCTTC. The chain recombines TRBV13 with TRBJ2-1, with 14 bases fitting TRBD2. The V gene end was trimmed by 5 bases and the J gene end by 4 bases; junction bases not matched to a gene: 13. Germline CDR1 PRHDT, CDR2 FYEKMQ (reference sequence). The CDR3 runs to 19 residues.

The chain joins TRBV28 to TRBJ1-2; D unresolved. The CDR3 is 14 residues long. CDR1 and CDR2 (germline): MDHEN, SYDVKM. V lost 8 bases, J lost 0 bases, and 13 bases lay in between. The CDR3 sequence is CASRLSGTNYGYTF. The CDR3 bases are TGTGCCAGCCGACTGTCCGGGACTAACTATGGCTACACCTTC.

CDR3 in DNA: TGTGCCATCAGTGAGTCAAGGACAGGGGACACCGGGGAGCTGTTTTTT. This translates into CAISESRTGDTGELFF. This chain uses TRBV10-3 with TRBJ2-2; 9 bases map to TRBD1. Germline V lookup: CDR1 ENHRY, CDR2 SYGVKD. CDR3 length: 16 residues. J was trimmed by 3 bases and V by 0 bases; bases with no gene match: 2.

V is TRBV7-3 and J is TRBJ2-2; D perhaps matches TRBD2 (6 bases). The germline V gene has CDR1 SGHTA and CDR2 FQGTGA. Trimming took off 3 bases at V and 7 bases at J, with 15 bases between the two ends. The CDR3 has 15 residues. CDR3 sequence reads: CASSLTRDGGGELFF. In DNA form, the CDR3 reads TGTGCCAGCAGCTTGACGAGGGACGGGGGCGGGGAGCTGTTTTTT.

This clone was counted between two and nine times. V is TRBV19 and J is TRBJ2-2; D may be TRBD1 (5 bases). Germline V gene data show CDR1 as LNHDA and CDR2 as SQIVND (reference sequence). V was trimmed by 11 bases and J by 1 base, leaving 11 bases between them. The CDR3 totals 13 residues. The CDR3 nucleotides are TGTGCCGTAAGAGGACAGAACACCGGGGAGCTGTTTTTT. Translated: CAVRGQNTGELFF.

This clone was seen a handful of times. The rearrangement uses TRBV11-3 and TRBJ1-1; TRBD1 might be the D (6 bases). This CDR3 is built from 13 residues. In germline, CDR1 is SGHNT, CDR2 YENEEA. V was trimmed by 0 bases and J by 7 bases, leaving 9 bases between them. This chain's CDR3 is CASSLELQGEAFF. As DNA, the CDR3 is TGTGCCAGCAGCTTAGAACTACAGGGTGAAGCTTTCTTT. Supplemented by reference TRBV11-3 and TRBJ1-1, the full variable domain reads EAGVVQSPRYKIIEKKQPVAFWCNPISGHNTLYWYLQNLGQGPELLIRYENEEAVDDSQLPKDRFSAERLKGVDSTLKIQPAELGDSAVYLCASSLELQGEAFFGQGTRLTVV.

The V and J genes are TRBV2 and TRBJ2-3; TRBD2 matches at 12 bases. The germline gives CDR1 SNHLY, CDR2 FYNNEI. V was pared by 5 bases and J by 1 base, with 1 base of the junction left unmatched. This CDR3 region has 15 residues. The DNA of the CDR3 is TGTGCCAGCAGTCGACTAGCGGGGGGCACAGATACGCAGTATTTT. Its translation is CASSRLAGGTDTQYF.

CDR3 loop: CASSPGGTGAYEQYF. The CDR3 DNA follows: TGTGCCAGCAGTCCAGGCGGGACAGGGGCCTACGAGCAGTACTTC. V is TRBV28 and J is TRBJ2-7; 10 bases line up with TRBD1. Germline CDR1 reads MDHEN; CDR2 reads SYDVKM. The V and J ends lost 5 bases and 2 bases, in that order; junction bases with no gene match: 6. CDR3 length: 15 amino acids. Full variable domain (missing parts from reference TRBV28 and TRBJ2-7): DVKVTQSSRYLVKRTGEKVFLECVQDMDHENMFWYRQDPGLGLRLIYFSYDVKMKEKGDIPEGYSVSREKKERFSLILESASTNQTSMYLCASSPGGTGAYEQYFGPGTRLTVT.

This chain joins TRBV2 and TRBJ2-3, with TRBD2 matching 10 bases. V was pared by 9 bases and J by 3 bases, with 9 bases of the junction left unmatched. The CDR3 has 15 amino acids. CDR1 and CDR2 (germline): SNHLY, FYNNEI. DNA for the CDR3: TGTGCCAGTAGCCCCGGGACTAGCGCGACAGATACGCAGTATTTT. As protein: CASSPGTSATDTQYF.

The table lists this clone with a few counts. The chain couples TRBV4-3 to TRBJ2-7, with TRBD1 as a possible D gene (5 bases). Trimming removed 4 bases from V and 5 bases from J, with 18 bases in between. Germline V gives CDR1 LGHNA, CDR2 YSLEER. This CDR3 region has 15 residues. CDR3 in DNA: TGCGCCAGCAGCCCCGAAGCCAGGGCCGGCGACGAGCAGTACTTC. Encoded protein: CASSPEARAGDEQYF.

V usage is TRBV7-2 and J usage is TRBJ1-2, with TRBD1 matching over 9 bases. The V gene's germline CDR1 is SGHTA and CDR2 FQGNSA. Unmatched junction bases numbered 7, after V lost 5 bases and J lost 6 bases. The CDR3 is 14 residues long. CDR3 DNA sequence: TGTGCCAGCAGCCCAACCGGGACAGGGAATGGCTACACCTTC. It yields the protein CASSPTGTGNGYTF.

The chain combines TRBV7-3 with TRBJ2-5, with D possibly being TRBD2 (6 bases). V was clipped by 2 bases and J by 1 base, with 8 bases between them. Germline CDR1 reads SGHTA; CDR2 reads FQGTGA. This CDR3 contains 14 residues. In nucleotides, the CDR3 is TGTGCCAGCAGCTTAGGGGGGTTCCAAGAGACCCAGTACTTC. Its translation: CASSLGGFQETQYF.

The J gene is TRBJ2-1, the V gene TRBV10-3; TRBD2 aligns across 10 bases. This CDR3 is 15 amino acids long. Germline CDR1 reads ENHRY; CDR2 reads SYGVKD. J was trimmed by 6 bases and V by 4 bases; bases with no gene match: 6. CDR3 sequence reads: CAISVGAGGFNEQFF. CDR3 bases: TGTGCCATCAGTGTGGGAGCGGGAGGGTTCAATGAGCAGTTCTTC.

This clone has just a few counts. V and J are TRBV6-6 and TRBJ1-2; possible D gene TRBD1, 6 bases. Germline CDR1 reads MNHNY; CDR2 reads SVGAGI (reference sequence). This CDR3 region has 15 residues. With 7 bases removed from V and 2 bases from J, the gap between germline ends came to 17 bases. Written as DNA, the CDR3 is TGTGCCAGCAACCCAGGGGAATCGATAAACTATGGCTACACCTTC. This codes for CASNPGESINYGYTF.

About this clone: Other DNA sequences in this specimen translate into the identical CDR3. J is TRBJ2-1 and V is TRBV30, with D hard to call. The germline V gene has CDR1 GTSNPN and CDR2 SVGIG (reference sequence). There are 11 residues in the CDR3. The ends were cut back, 0 bases at V and 7 bases at J, with 4 bases in the middle. Here the CDR3 reads CAWSVANEQFF. CDR3 nucleotide sequence: TGTGCCTGGAGTGTAGCAAATGAGCAGTTCTTC.

This clone was detected a few times. The sample has other DNA sequences that encode this CDR3 too. The rearrangement uses TRBV5-4 and TRBJ2-2; D is possibly TRBD1 (5 bases). V gave up 0 bases and J gave up 3 bases, with 9 bases separating them. CDR1 is SGHNT, CDR2 YYREEE, per germline (reference sequence). The CDR3 covers 15 residues. CDR3 region: CASSLGQGDTGELFF. The CDR3 DNA sequence: TGTGCCAGCAGCTTGGGGCAAGGGGACACCGGGGAGCTGTTTTTT.

The V and J genes are TRBV4-3 and TRBJ2-1; D unclear. V was shortened by 0 bases and J by 5 bases, with 11 bases between the two germline ends. This CDR3 is 15 amino acids long. Germline CDR1 is LGHNA and CDR2 is YSLEER. The DNA for the CDR3 is TGCGCCAGCAGCCAAGAGGTGATTTCGGACAATGAGCAGTTCTTC. It is translated as CASSQEVISDNEQFF.

For this clone: Germline is not matched at one junction end, which may reflect a read error. The V gene is TRBV7-8, the J gene TRBJ2-5; 9 positions match TRBD1. The V gene's germline CDR1 is SGHVS and CDR2 FQNEAQ. The CDR3 is 16 residues long. The CDR3 DNA follows: TGTGCCAGCAGGTTAGGGGTTGGACAGGGGATAGAGACCCAGTACTTC. Protein product: CASRLGVGQGIETQYF. The full variable domain, its missing parts supplied by reference TRBV7-8 and TRBJ2-5, is GAGVSQSPRYKVAKRGQDVALRCDPISGHVSLFWYQQALGQGPEFLTYFQNEAQLDKSGLPSDRFFAERPEGSVSTLKIQRTQQEDSAVYLCASRLGVGQGIETQYFGPGTRLLVL.

This chain joins TRBV5-1 and TRBJ1-5; D is ambiguous. V lost 0 bases to trimming and J lost 4 bases, with 5 bases between them. Germline V gene data show CDR1 as SGHRS and CDR2 as YFSETQ. This CDR3 spans 13 amino acids. The CDR3 region has the DNA TGCGCCAGCAGCTTGGCCCTAAATCAGCCCCAGCATTTT. Amino acids: CASSLALNQPQHF.

This clone was counted once. This sample includes further DNA sequences coding for the same CDR3. The chain carries TRBV7-8 and TRBJ1-5, with 8 nucleotides matching TRBD1. V lost 5 bases and J lost 0; bases outside the gene matches: 18. Germline lookup yields CDR1 SGHVS and CDR2 FQNEAQ. CDR3 size: 20 residues. The CDR3 sequence: CASSQDREAGLIYSNQPQHF. Written as DNA, the CDR3 is TGTGCCAGCAGCCAGGACAGGGAGGCAGGGTTAATATATAGCAATCAGCCCCAGCATTTT. The whole variable domain, remainder taken from reference TRBV7-8 and TRBJ1-5, is GAGVSQSPRYKVAKRGQDVALRCDPISGHVSLFWYQQALGQGPEFLTYFQNEAQLDKSGLPSDRFFAERPEGSVSTLKIQRTQQEDSAVYLCASSQDREAGLIYSNQPQHFGDGTRLSIL.

V usage is TRBV28 and J usage is TRBJ2-3, with 13 bases that match TRBD2. Germline V CDR1 and CDR2: MDHEN, SYDVKM. The CDR3 covers 15 residues. V dropped 6 bases and J dropped 1; count of bases not matched to a gene: 1. CDR3 nucleotide sequence: TGTGCCAGCAGAGGACTAGCGGGGGGCACAGATACGCAGTATTTT. Translated, it gives CASRGLAGGTDTQYF.

The rearrangement uses TRBV6-6 and TRBJ1-2; no firm D call. CDR1 is MNHNY, CDR2 SVGAGI, per germline (reference sequence). Trimming cost V 5 bases and J 5 bases, with 6 bases left between them. The CDR3 has 11 amino acids. CDR3 sequence: CASSTEYGYTF. In DNA form, the CDR3 reads TGTGCCAGCAGTACAGAGTATGGCTACACCTTC.

The chain couples TRBV6-6 to TRBJ1-6; D is perhaps TRBD1 (6 bases). The germline V and J ends were trimmed by 2 bases and 11 bases, with 16 bases remaining between them. The CDR3 has 15 amino acids. Germline assignment: CDR1 MNHNY and CDR2 SVGAGI (reference sequence). CDR3 protein: CASSYEGRGRAPLHF. The CDR3 nucleotides read TGTGCCAGCAGTTACGAAGGCAGGGGTCGGGCACCCCTCCACTTT.